This T cell receptor (beta chain) was captured in a study of technical replicates of blood from several donors. Generated by immunoSEQ multiplex PCR, the TCRdb table keeps only in-frame clones and is missing some. The sample lists around 100,000 clones; 85% to 95% were seen once. The V end lost 5 bases, the J end lost 2 bases, and 18 bases lay between the germline ends. CDR3 size: 16 residues. Germline loops: CDR1 SEHNR, CDR2 FQNEAQ (reference sequence). This receptor was identified in a human donor in good health. The chain carries TRBV7-9 and TRBJ1-2; tentatively, D is TRBD1 (6 bases). Sequencing was done on a sample of T cells isolated from PBMCs. CDR3 region: CASSPGTPFTNYGYTF. The CDR3 DNA reads as TGTGCCAGCAGCCCCGGGACACCTTTTACCAACTATGGCTACACCTTC.